The present TCR beta chain was sequenced within a study of blood T cell repertoires in COVID-19. The overall study: Sites across the United States, Italy and Spain contributed samples from acute and convalescent COVID-19.

Germline CDR1 and CDR2: SGHAT and FQNNGV. The CDR3 totals 15 residues. V lost 2 bases to trimming and J lost 5 bases; unmatched junction nucleotides: 7. Original handling: From reference gene primer amplification, estimates of nucleated cell counts were derived. This table comes from immunoSEQ multiplex PCR, and its TCRdb copy is limited to in-frame clones, with some not included. V, J and clone size are taken as reported in that table, and D and trimming were inferred from the DNA itself. The sample contains around 140,000 clones, around four fifths of which appear only once. The specimen was PBMCs or T cells enriched from blood (not recorded which). V gene TRBV11-2 combines with J gene TRBJ2-7; 9 bases fit TRBD2. The TCR was taken from a man aged 40-50 years with acute COVID-19. In DNA form, the CDR3 reads TGTGCCAGCAGCTTACGCGGGAGGGGGCACCACGAGCAGTACTTC. Encoded protein: CASSLRGRGHHEQYF.